One sample yielded the 15 T cell receptor beta chains listed below, sequenced in a study of CXCR3-negative and CXCR3-positive naive CD8 T cells. The TRB cDNA libraries were prepared by 5' RACE with UMI labels. TCRdb re-called the 5' RACE reads and gives one entry per CDR3 protein, without DNA. Recorded for this sample: approximately 39,000 distinct CDR3 sequences. Source material: memory CD8+ T cells from blood. These receptor sequences come from a human donor in good health. Some clones in this sample may be carry-over from other donors' samples.

This chain uses TRBV19 with TRBJ1-4; checking the TCRdb D call of TRBD1 is not possible without DNA. The CDR3 has 15 amino acids. The germline CDR1 and CDR2 sequences are LNHDA and SQIVND (reference sequence). CDR3 region: CASSIGPGADEKLFF. Supplemented by reference TRBV19 and TRBJ1-4, the full variable domain reads DGGITQSPKYLFRKEGQNVTLSCEQNLNHDAMYWYRQDPGQGLRLIYYSQIVNDFQKGDIAEGYSVSREKKESFPLTVTSAQKNPTAFYLCASSIGPGADEKLFFGSGTQLSVL.

The V and J genes are TRBV5-1 and TRBJ1-1. Germline CDR1 is SGHRS and CDR2 is YFSETQ. The CDR3 extends over 14 amino acids. CDR3 sequence: CASSSLVEMVEAFF.

The genes are TRBV29-1 and TRBJ2-1. The length of the CDR3 is 11 residues. Germline lookup yields CDR1 SQVTM and CDR2 ANQGSEA. The CDR3 sequence is CSVGIGDEQFF.

The rearrangement joins TRBV18 to TRBJ2-1. This CDR3 region has 15 residues. CDR1 is KGHSH and CDR2 is LQKENI in the germline V gene. CDR3 region: CASSLEGTSYNEQFF.

The rearrangement uses TRBV7-8 and TRBJ2-7; without DNA, the TCRdb call of TRBD1 cannot be checked. This CDR3 contains 16 residues. Germline CDR1 reads SGHVS; CDR2 reads FQNEAQ. CDR3: CASSRAPQGGPDEQYF.

This chain uses TRBV11-2 with TRBJ2-5; TCRdb's D gene call, TRBD1, goes unchecked for lack of DNA. The germline V gene has CDR1 SGHAT and CDR2 FQNNGV. This CDR3 comprises 16 residues. The CDR3 sequence is CASSIGQGMLGETQYF.

This clonotype counts as medium-sized by frequency. The CDR3 loop is CASSVENLSGNTIYF. The chain carries TRBV9 and TRBJ1-3. This CDR3 contains 15 residues. The germline V gene has CDR1 SGDLS and CDR2 YYNGEE. The whole variable domain, filled in from reference TRBV9 and TRBJ1-3, reads DSGVTQTPKHLITATGQRVTLRCSPRSGDLSVYWYQQSLDQGLQFLIQYYNGEERAKGNILERFSAQQFPDLHSELNLSSLELGDSALYFCASSVENLSGNTIYFGEGSWLTVV.

The CDR3 loop is CANLGTTLSNTEAFF. The rearrangement joins TRBV2 to TRBJ1-1; the TCRdb D gene call, TRBD1, has no DNA to confirm it. Germline CDR1 reads SNHLY; CDR2 reads FYNNEI. The CDR3 consists of 15 residues.

The V call is TRBV10-3, the J call TRBJ1-1; lacking DNA, the TRBD1 call made by TCRdb goes unchecked. CDR1 is ENHRY, CDR2 SYGVKD, per germline. The CDR3 is 12 amino acids. The CDR3 here is CAISPGNTEAFF.

This sequence joins TRBV12-3 or TRBV12-4 and TRBJ1-2. This CDR3 is built from 13 residues. CDR3 region: CASSLGQHYGYTF.

The chain carries TRBV5-1 and TRBJ1-1; as DNA is missing, the TRBD1 call by TCRdb cannot be tested. Germline values: CDR1 SGHRS, CDR2 YFSETQ. The CDR3 spans 15 residues. The CDR3 sequence is CASSVGQGMLTEAFF.

The V call is TRBV2, the J call TRBJ2-5. The CDR3 has 14 amino acids. The germline gives CDR1 SNHLY, CDR2 FYNNEI. CDR3 protein: CASRRTEVQETQYF.

The rearrangement joins TRBV5-1 to TRBJ2-5; TCRdb lists TRBD1, though no DNA is available to test this call. The CDR3 sequence is 14 residues long. Germline V gene data show CDR1 as SGHRS and CDR2 as YFSETQ. This CDR3 is CASSSIQGGETQYF.

The chain combines TRBV20-1 with TRBJ2-5; TCRdb's D call of TRBD2 is untestable without DNA. CDR1 and CDR2 from the germline V gene are DFQATT and SNEGSKA (reference sequence). The CDR3 extends over 13 amino acids. This chain's CDR3 is CSARVVVEETQYF.

The chain recombines TRBV28 with TRBJ2-5; the D call of TRBD1 rests on TCRdb alone, since no DNA is present to check it. Germline CDR1 is MDHEN and CDR2 is SYDVKM. The CDR3 length is 14 residues. CDR3 protein: CASMPGDLQETQYF.